Sequencing of this T cell receptor beta chain was carried out in a study of Graves' ophthalmopathy and Graves' hyperthyroidism. Study-wide points: The model reached 65% to 71% sensitivity and around 72% specificity for predicting ophthalmopathy progression. Most thyroid clonotypes with frequency above 0.001 were detected in blood too. With approximately 88% sensitivity and over 65% specificity, a 13-signature model separated ophthalmopathy from stable hyperthyroidism.

V lost 6 bases, J lost 0 bases, and 9 bases lay in between. The CDR3 length is 15 residues. RNA transcripts yielded amplified TCR beta CDR3 regions. Amplification began with first-round RT-PCR using HTBI primers, then second-round multiplex PCR was performed. TCRdb passed the multiplex PCR reads through MiXCR, listing each CDR3 protein once. The sample consists of around 470,000 distinct CDR3 sequences, under 15% of them appearing once. A volume of 9.5 to 10 ml of fresh peripheral blood supplied the PBMCs. A remark on this clonotype: What it binds is unknown.

The J gene is TRBJ1-6, the V gene TRBV12-3 or TRBV12-4; no clear D. The origin of this receptor is a woman aged 25 to 39 with Graves' ophthalmopathy. Sequencing was carried out using blood. The chain's CDR3 is CASRHSSSYNSPLHF. CDR3 sequence (DNA): TGTGCCAGCAGGCACAGCAGCTCCTATAATTCACCCCTCCACTTT.